The entry below gives a single T cell receptor (beta chain) sequence along with its context. Vbeta (60) and Jbeta (13) primers were used in the PCR. Using immunoSEQ multiplex PCR, the repertoire was profiled, and TCRdb retains in-frame clones only, with some absent. In the table there are 100,000 to 150,000 clones, 65% to 90% of which are singletons. The record originates from a study of cytomegalovirus exposure and HLA in healthy donors. The CDR3 loop spans 13 amino acids. In germline, CDR1 is SNHLY, CDR2 FYNNEI. V lost 11 bases and J 5 bases, leaving 18 bases between the germline ends. This sequence originates from a man aged 45-65 years in good health and CMV-seronegative. The chain has TRBV2 and TRBJ2-5; a possible D gene is TRBD2 (5 bases). What was sequenced was PBMCs. The CDR3 reads CAAEMAGSETQYF. CDR3 sequence (DNA): TGTGCCGCGGAGATGGCGGGTTCCGAGACCCAGTACTTC.